This T cell receptor beta chain was identified during a study of blood T cell repertoires in COVID-19. CDR1 and CDR2 from the germline V gene are MDHEN and SYDVKM. J gave up 6 bases and V 2 bases, and 4 bases lay outside the gene matches. The CDR3 extends over 14 amino acids. The table came from immunoSEQ multiplex PCR; TCRdb's copy has only in-frame clones and leaves some out. Counted here are about 56,000 clones, roughly two thirds occurring once; the ten biggest clones make up 4.5% to 5%. Seattle enrolled patients during active infection and tracked them longitudinally. The clonotype originates from a woman between 65 and 79 years old with COVID-19, enrolled during active disease. The rearrangement joins TRBV28 to TRBJ1-2; 9 bases agree with TRBD1. The specimen sequenced was peripheral blood. The CDR3, as DNA: TGTGCCAGCAGTTTAACACAGGGGGCGAATGGCTACACCTTC. This encodes CASSLTQGANGYTF.